The T cell receptor (beta chain) under discussion was sequenced for a study of blood T cell repertoires in COVID-19. The V and J ends lost 2 bases and 1 base respectively, with 6 bases between them. This CDR3 contains 14 residues. Germline V gene lookup returns CDR1 SNHLY and CDR2 FYNNEI. Clones were sequenced by immunoSEQ multiplex PCR, and TCRdb holds only the in-frame ones, with some missing. The sample carries 140,000 to 150,000 clones, 85% to 90% recorded once. The gene calls are TRBV2 and TRBJ1-3; D ambiguous. The receptor was isolated from a woman in her twenties or thirties with acute COVID-19. Input material: PBMCs or T cells enriched from blood (not recorded which). The CDR3 nucleotides read TGTGCCAGCAGTGAAATCCCGTCTGGAAACACCATATATTTT. It encodes CASSEIPSGNTIYF. Full variable domain (remainder filled in from reference TRBV2 and TRBJ1-3): EPEVTQTPSHQVTQMGQEVILRCVPISNHLYFYWYRQILGQKVEFLVSFYNNEISEKSEIFDDQFSVERPDGSNFTLKIRSTKLEDSAMYFCASSEIPSGNTIYFGEGSWLTVV.